What follows are 11 T cell receptor beta chains derived from one specimen sequenced in a study of radiation and T cells in renal cell carcinoma. Time point in this sample: baseline pretreatment blood. This sample's treatment: 15 Gy SBRT to primary tumor, nephrectomy 4 weeks later. Measured with immunoSEQ multiplex PCR; TCRdb has only the in-frame clones, and not every one. Of about 140,000 clones listed, approximately 82% are singletons. Sequenced material: blood, taken from a patient whose treatment included radiotherapy and nephrectomy. The receptors come from a woman aged 45 to 65 with renal cell carcinoma.

J is TRBJ2-2 and V is TRBV6-4; D perhaps matches TRBD2 (7 bases). CDR3 length: 15 residues. The germline CDR1 and CDR2 sequences are MRHNA and SNTAGT. Trimming pared 0 bases from V and 7 bases from J, leaving 12 bases between. The CDR3 bases are TGTGCCAGCAGTGACTCCTCCGGGGGGCACGGGGAGCTGTTTTTT. Protein sequence: CASSDSSGGHGELFF.

This clone was picked up one time. CDR3 DNA sequence: TGTGCCAGCAGCGCCTACAGGGAGCACTACGAGCAGTACTTC. This codes for CASSAYREHYEQYF. The rearrangement uses TRBV7-8 and TRBJ2-7; possible D gene TRBD1, 6 bases. This CDR3 comprises 14 residues. From germline, CDR1 is SGHVS and CDR2 FQNEAQ. V was trimmed by 5 bases and J by 3 bases, leaving 14 bases between them.

This clone has only one observation. The V gene is TRBV4-1, the J gene TRBJ1-4; D is unresolved. The length of the CDR3 is 16 residues. Germline CDR1 is MGHRA and CDR2 is YSYEKL. V gave up 3 bases and J gave up 0 bases, with 11 bases separating them. CDR3 protein: CASSHDGAATNEKLFF. CDR3 in DNA: TGCGCCAGCAGCCACGATGGTGCCGCAACTAATGAAAAACTGTTTTTT.

As regards this clone: The junction does not match germline at one end; this may be a read error. This chain connects TRBV5-6 to TRBJ1-1; weak D call: TRBD1 (6 bases). Per the germline V gene, CDR1 is SGHDT and CDR2 is YYEEEE. CDR3 length: 12 amino acids. CDR3 bases: TGTGCCAGCAGTACAGGGAACGCTGAAGCTTTCTTT. This codes for CASSTGNAEAFF.

This chain links TRBV5-3 with TRBJ1-2, with a possible D match to TRBD1 (5 bases). TRBV5-3 is marked as an open reading frame, function uncertain. This CDR3 region has 15 residues. Trimming removed 2 bases from V and 2 bases from J, with 13 bases in between. CDR3 region: CARSFGQGENYGYTF. Written as DNA, the CDR3 is TGTGCCAGAAGCTTCGGTCAGGGCGAGAACTATGGCTACACCTTC.

The rearrangement joins TRBV7-2 to TRBJ1-2, with TRBD1 identical over 7 bases. The V gene end was trimmed by 5 bases and the J gene end by 3 bases; junction bases not matched to a gene: 6. Germline V lookup: CDR1 SGHTA, CDR2 FQGNSA. This CDR3 comprises 14 residues. The CDR3: CASSPFQGDYGYTF. In nucleotides, the CDR3 is TGTGCCAGCAGCCCGTTCCAGGGGGACTATGGCTACACCTTC.

The chain recombines TRBV5-6 with TRBJ1-5, with 7 bases that match TRBD1. After removal of 2 bases from V and 4 bases from J, the junction contained 9 bases not matched to a gene. Germline assignment: CDR1 SGHDT and CDR2 YYEEEE. The CDR3 contains 16 residues. The CDR3 nucleotides read TGTGCCAGCAGCTTTCCCCTGACAGGGAAGAATCAGCCCCAGCATTTT. Its translation: CASSFPLTGKNQPQHF. Full variable domain (outside the CDR3, taken from reference TRBV5-6 and TRBJ1-5): DAGVTQSPTHLIKTRGQQVTLRCSPKSGHDTVSWYQQALGQGPQFIFQYYEEEERQRGNFPDRFSGHQFPNYSSELNVNALLLGDSALYLCASSFPLTGKNQPQHFGDGTRLSIL.

The genes are TRBV7-9 and TRBJ1-1; D not certain. The CDR3 extends over 14 amino acids. V was cut by 2 bases and J by 0 bases, with 7 bases left in between. Germline CDR1 SEHNR, CDR2 FQNEAQ (reference sequence). The DNA for the CDR3 is TGTGCCAGCAGCTTAATCTGGCTGAACACTGAAGCTTTCTTT. It codes for CASSLIWLNTEAFF.

V usage is TRBV4-3 and J usage is TRBJ2-1, with a weak D call TRBD1 (6 bases). CDR1 and CDR2 from the germline V gene are LGHNA and YSLEER. Trimming removed 4 bases at V and 7 bases at J, with 23 bases between. CDR3 size: 17 residues. CDR3 in amino acids: CASSPRPWGQRGNEQFF. CDR3 bases: TGCGCCAGCAGCCCACGACCATGGGGCCAAAGGGGGAATGAGCAGTTCTTC.

The V and J genes are TRBV7-8 and TRBJ1-2; 8 bases fit TRBD1. Germline V gene sequence: CDR1 SGHVS, CDR2 FQNEAQ. V was clipped by 5 bases and J by 6 bases; unmatched bases: 11. The CDR3 is 15 residues long. CDR3 bases: TGTGCCAGCAGCGCAATTCCAGGGGGCGCGGATGGCTACACCTTC. Amino acid sequence: CASSAIPGGADGYTF. Filled out from reference TRBV7-8 and TRBJ1-2, the complete variable domain reads GAGVSQSPRYKVAKRGQDVALRCDPISGHVSLFWYQQALGQGPEFLTYFQNEAQLDKSGLPSDRFFAERPEGSVSTLKIQRTQQEDSAVYLCASSAIPGGADGYTFGSGTRLTVV.

The chain's CDR3 is CASSLVTVGYGYTF. The CDR3 DNA sequence: TGTGCCAGCAGCTTAGTTACAGTCGGCTATGGCTACACCTTC. The chain carries TRBV7-9 and TRBJ1-2, with no clear D. Looked up from germline, CDR1 is SEHNR and CDR2 is FQNEAQ (reference sequence). V was pared by 1 base and J by 4 bases, with 10 bases between. The CDR3 is made up of 14 amino acids.